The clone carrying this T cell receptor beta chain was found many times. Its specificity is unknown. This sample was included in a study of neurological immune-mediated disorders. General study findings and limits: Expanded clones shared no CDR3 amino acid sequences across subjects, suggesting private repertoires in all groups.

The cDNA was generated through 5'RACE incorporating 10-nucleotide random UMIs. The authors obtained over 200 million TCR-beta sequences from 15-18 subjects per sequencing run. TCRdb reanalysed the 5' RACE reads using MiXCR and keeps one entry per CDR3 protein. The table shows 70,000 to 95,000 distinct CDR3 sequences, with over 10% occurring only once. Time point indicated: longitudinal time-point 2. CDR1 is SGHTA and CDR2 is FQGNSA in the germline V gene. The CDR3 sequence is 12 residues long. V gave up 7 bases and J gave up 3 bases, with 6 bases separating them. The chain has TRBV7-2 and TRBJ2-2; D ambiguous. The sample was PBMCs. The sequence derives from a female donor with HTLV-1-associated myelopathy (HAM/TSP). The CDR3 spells CASTLYTGELFF. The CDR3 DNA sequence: TGTGCCAGCACGCTCTACACCGGGGAGCTGTTTTTT.